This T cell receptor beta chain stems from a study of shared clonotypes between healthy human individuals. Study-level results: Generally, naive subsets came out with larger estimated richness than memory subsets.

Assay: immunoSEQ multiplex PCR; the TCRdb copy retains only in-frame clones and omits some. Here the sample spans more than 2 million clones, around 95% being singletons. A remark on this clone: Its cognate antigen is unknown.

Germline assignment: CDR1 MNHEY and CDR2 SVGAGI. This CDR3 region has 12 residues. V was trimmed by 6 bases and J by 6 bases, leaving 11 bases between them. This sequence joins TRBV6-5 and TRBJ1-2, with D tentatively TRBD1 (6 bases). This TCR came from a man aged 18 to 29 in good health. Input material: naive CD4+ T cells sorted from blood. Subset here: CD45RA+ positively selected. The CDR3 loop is CASSQTGDGYTF. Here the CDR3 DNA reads TGTGCCAGCAGCCAGACAGGAGATGGCTACACCTTC.